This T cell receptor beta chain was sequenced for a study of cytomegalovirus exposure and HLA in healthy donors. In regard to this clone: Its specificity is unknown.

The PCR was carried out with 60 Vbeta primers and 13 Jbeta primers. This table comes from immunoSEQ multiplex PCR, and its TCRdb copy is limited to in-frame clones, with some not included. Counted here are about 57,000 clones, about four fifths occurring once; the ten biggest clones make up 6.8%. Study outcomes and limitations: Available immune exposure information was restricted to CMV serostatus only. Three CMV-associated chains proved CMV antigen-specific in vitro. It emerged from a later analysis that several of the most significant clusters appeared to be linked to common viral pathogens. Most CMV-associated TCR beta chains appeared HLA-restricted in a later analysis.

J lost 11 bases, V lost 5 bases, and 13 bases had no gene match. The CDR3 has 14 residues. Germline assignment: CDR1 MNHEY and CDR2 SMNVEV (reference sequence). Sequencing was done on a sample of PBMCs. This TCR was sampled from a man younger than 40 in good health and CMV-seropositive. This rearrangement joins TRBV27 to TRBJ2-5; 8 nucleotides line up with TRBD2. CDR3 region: CASSPLPGGLRQYF. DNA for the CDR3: TGTGCCAGCAGTCCCCTCCCGGGAGGGCTCAGGCAGTACTTC.